The 30 T cell receptor beta chains below come from one sample, sequenced in a study of T cell changes during pregnancy in multiple sclerosis. The table came from immunoSEQ multiplex PCR; TCRdb's copy has only in-frame clones and leaves some out. The sample yields about 38,000 clones, around 91% seen once. The source material was CD4+ T cells from peripheral blood mononuclear cells, sampled in the second trimester of pregnancy. The receptors were sampled from a female donor with multiple sclerosis, enrolled in a pregnancy study.

The rearrangement joins TRBV4-1 to TRBJ2-7; 12 nucleotides line up with TRBD2. With V trimmed by 0 bases and J by 0 bases, 9 bases remained unmatched. The V gene's germline CDR1 is MGHRA and CDR2 YSYEKL. The CDR3 is made up of 19 amino acids. The CDR3 DNA reads as TGCGCCAGCAGCCAAGAGATAACTAGCGGGAGGCCCGACTCCTACGAGCAGTACTTC. Protein sequence: CASSQEITSGRPDSYEQYF.

The chain is built from TRBV2 and TRBJ1-4; the D is unclear. Per the germline V gene, CDR1 is SNHLY and CDR2 is FYNNEI. Trimming pared 2 bases from V and 3 bases from J, leaving 10 bases between. The length of the CDR3 is 15 residues. CDR3 region: CASSERQVPNEKLFF. Here the CDR3 DNA reads TGTGCCAGCAGTGAACGGCAGGTACCTAATGAAAAACTGTTTTTT.

V gene TRBV28 combines with J gene TRBJ2-7, with 9 bases aligning to TRBD1. The V segment lost 6 bases and the J segment 5 bases; nucleotides outside the gene matches: 8. The CDR3 is 14 residues long. The germline V gene has CDR1 MDHEN and CDR2 SYDVKM. Here the CDR3 reads CASRGGGTGNEQYF. Written as DNA, the CDR3 is TGTGCCAGCAGGGGAGGAGGGACAGGGAACGAGCAGTACTTC.

The gene calls are TRBV6-5 and TRBJ1-2; a possible D gene is TRBD1 (5 bases). V gave up 5 bases and J gave up 8 bases, with 12 bases separating them. Germline V gene lookup returns CDR1 MNHEY and CDR2 SVGAGI. The CDR3 sequence is 12 residues long. The CDR3 DNA is TGTGCCAGCAGTGAATCAGGGTTAGGCTACACCTTC. The encoded protein is CASSESGLGYTF.

The chain carries TRBV10-1 and TRBJ2-6, with D maybe TRBD1 (5 bases). Per germline, CDR1 WNHNN and CDR2 SYGVQD (reference sequence). The CDR3 consists of 14 residues. Deletions cut 7 bases from V and 1 base from J, with 8 bases between. This chain's CDR3 is CASKGDSGANVLTF. CDR3 DNA sequence: TGCGCCAGCAAAGGGGATTCTGGGGCCAACGTCCTGACTTTC.

The V and J genes are TRBV19 and TRBJ2-1; no clear D gene. CDR1 and CDR2 from the germline V gene are LNHDA and SQIVND (reference sequence). The CDR3 is made up of 13 amino acids. Deletions cut 8 bases from V and 4 bases from J, with 12 bases between. CDR3 protein: CASASRGYNEQFF. The CDR3 nucleotides read TGTGCCAGTGCGTCTCGCGGTTACAATGAGCAGTTCTTC.

This chain links TRBV7-2 with TRBJ1-1; 9 bases agree with TRBD1. The trim removed 1 base at V and 0 bases at J, leaving 3 bases unmatched. CDR1 is SGHTA, CDR2 FQGNSA, per germline. CDR3 length: 16 residues. In DNA form, the CDR3 reads TGTGCCAGCAGCTTAGATGGGACAGGGATGAACACTGAAGCTTTCTTT. Translation: CASSLDGTGMNTEAFF.

This clone was observed once. The rearrangement joins TRBV6-5 to TRBJ2-2; TRBD2 agrees at 12 bases. This CDR3 comprises 16 residues. J was trimmed by 2 bases and V by 4 bases; bases with no gene match: 2. Germline assignment: CDR1 MNHEY and CDR2 SVGAGI. The CDR3 DNA reads TGTGCCAGCAGTTCACTAGCGGGGGGAAACACCGGGGAGCTGTTTTTT. Translated, it gives CASSSLAGGNTGELFF.

The chain is built from TRBV6-4 and TRBJ1-2; no clear D. This CDR3 has 12 residues. Germline CDR1 and CDR2: MRHNA and SNTAGT. Trimming removed 4 bases at V and 6 bases at J, with 9 bases between. The CDR3 coding sequence is TGTGCCAGCAGTGCCCTTTCGGATGGCTACACCTTC. Protein: CASSALSDGYTF.

The V gene is TRBV9, the J gene TRBJ2-7, with D maybe TRBD2 (6 bases). Looked up from germline, CDR1 is SGDLS and CDR2 is YYNGEE. V lost 3 bases and J lost 1, with 17 bases in between. The CDR3 totals 16 residues. In DNA form, the CDR3 reads TGTGCCAGCAGCGCCCGGGCCTCGGGAGTTTCCTACGAGCAGTACTTC. This codes for CASSARASGVSYEQYF.

The chain carries TRBV6-6 and TRBJ2-7; D is perhaps TRBD2 (6 bases). Germline V lookup: CDR1 MNHNY, CDR2 SVGAGI (reference sequence). This CDR3 is built from 14 residues. V was trimmed by 10 bases and J by 1 base, leaving 17 bases between them. CDR3 sequence reads: CATSLGLPSYEQYF. The CDR3 DNA sequence: TGTGCCACCTCCCTGGGACTGCCGTCCTACGAGCAGTACTTC.

The chain recombines TRBV5-6 with TRBJ1-1; D is possibly TRBD1 (6 bases). From germline, CDR1 is SGHDT and CDR2 YYEEEE. The CDR3 sequence is 14 residues long. V lost 2 bases, J lost 1 base, and 9 bases lay in between. CDR3 DNA sequence: TGTGCCAGCAGCTTAGACAGGAAGAACACTGAAGCTTTCTTT. Translated, it gives CASSLDRKNTEAFF. The whole variable domain, filled in from reference TRBV5-6 and TRBJ1-1, reads DAGVTQSPTHLIKTRGQQVTLRCSPKSGHDTVSWYQQALGQGPQFIFQYYEEEERQRGNFPDRFSGHQFPNYSSELNVNALLLGDSALYLCASSLDRKNTEAFFGQGTRLTVV.

The chain joins TRBV30 to TRBJ2-3; a possible D gene is TRBD2 (5 bases). Per germline, CDR1 GTSNPN and CDR2 SVGIG (reference sequence). V was cut by 1 base and J by 7 bases, with 9 bases left in between. CDR3 size: 12 residues. CDR3 DNA sequence: TGTGCCTGGAGTGGGACTGAGAATACGCAGTATTTT. Translating it yields CAWSGTENTQYF. Variable domain in full (rest from reference TRBV30 and TRBJ2-3): SQTIHQWPATLVQPVGSPLSLECTVEGTSNPNLYWYRQAAGRGLQLLFYSVGIGQISSEVPQNLSASRPQDRQFILSSKKLLLSDSGFYLCAWSGTENTQYFGPGTRLTVL.

This clone was seen a few times. V is TRBV6-1 and J is TRBJ2-2; tentatively, D is TRBD1 (5 bases). CDR3 length equals 14 residues. V lost 7 bases to trimming and J lost 6 bases, with 15 bases between them. Germline CDR1 MNHNS, CDR2 SASEGT. This CDR3 is CASKGVGVSGELFF. The CDR3 coding sequence is TGTGCCAGCAAGGGTGTAGGGGTGTCCGGGGAGCTGTTTTTT.

The rearrangement joins TRBV15 to TRBJ2-7; D may be TRBD1 (5 bases). Deletions cut 1 base from V and 4 bases from J, with 11 bases between. The germline V gene encodes CDR1 LNHNV and CDR2 YYDKDF (reference sequence). CDR3 size: 14 residues. CDR3 sequence (DNA): TGTGCCACCAGCAGAGCTAGGGGTGCTTACGAGCAGTACTTC. Protein product: CATSRARGAYEQYF.

The chain is built from TRBV12-5 and TRBJ1-3; D not resolved. Germline CDR1 is LGHNT and CDR2 is FRNRAP. The V and J ends lost 7 bases and 3 bases respectively, with 13 bases between them. The CDR3 extends over 14 amino acids. CDR3 DNA sequence: TGTGCTAGTGCCCCGAGCGGATATGGAAACACCATATATTTT. Its translation is CASAPSGYGNTIYF.

The rearrangement uses TRBV7-9 and TRBJ2-1, with 7 bases identical to TRBD1. The CDR3 extends over 14 amino acids. Trimming took 5 bases from V and 9 from J; bases not matched to a gene: 10. Germline lookup yields CDR1 SEHNR and CDR2 FQNEAQ (reference sequence). The CDR3 reads CASSPGTVLSEQFF. The CDR3 coding sequence is TGTGCCAGCAGCCCAGGGACAGTTCTCTCTGAGCAGTTCTTC.

The genes are TRBV2 and TRBJ2-7, with a tentative D call TRBD2 (7 bases). CDR1 and CDR2 from the germline V gene are SNHLY and FYNNEI. The CDR3 totals 12 residues. Trimming left V 6 bases short and J 6 bases short, with 12 bases between. CDR3 region: CASREGGSEQYF. CDR3 DNA sequence: TGTGCCAGCAGAGAGGGGGGGAGCGAGCAGTACTTC.

The rearrangement uses TRBV5-1 and TRBJ2-3; the match to TRBD2 covers 13 bases. CDR1 is SGHRS, CDR2 YFSETQ, per germline. With 3 bases clipped from V and 2 bases from J, the junction kept 21 bases outside the gene matches. CDR3 length equals 22 residues. CDR3 in DNA: TGCGCCAGCAGCTACCCTTCGACCGGACTAGCGGGAGAAAGTATTAACACAGATACGCAGTATTTT. It codes for CASSYPSTGLAGESINTDTQYF.

This chain uses TRBV18 with TRBJ2-7, with D possibly being TRBD1 (6 bases). Germline V gene lookup returns CDR1 KGHSH and CDR2 LQKENI. There are 14 residues in the CDR3. Trimming shortened V by 0 bases and J by 2 bases, and 8 bases separated the two germline ends. Here the CDR3 DNA reads TGTGCCAGCTCACCACCTCAGGGGCCCTACGAGCAGTACTTC. It codes for CASSPPQGPYEQYF.

The chain carries TRBV4-2 and TRBJ2-7; 9 bases line up with TRBD2. The ends lost 0 bases at V and 4 bases at J; junction bases unmatched: 7. From germline, CDR1 is LGHNA and CDR2 YNFKEQ. CDR3 size: 16 residues. CDR3 region: CASSQDGAREGYEQYF. CDR3 coding DNA: TGTGCCAGCAGCCAAGATGGCGCGCGGGAGGGGTACGAGCAGTACTTC.

V gene TRBV18 combines with J gene TRBJ1-5, with D perhaps matching TRBD1 (5 bases). V was trimmed by 1 base and J by 0 bases, leaving 7 bases between them. This CDR3 is built from 15 residues. In germline, CDR1 is KGHSH, CDR2 LQKENI. The chain's CDR3 is CASSPRRDSNQPQHF. CDR3 DNA: TGTGCCAGCTCACCACGCAGGGATAGCAATCAGCCCCAGCATTTT.

The chain uses TRBV28 and TRBJ2-5; weak D call: TRBD2 (5 bases). Trimming pared 3 bases from V and 4 bases from J, leaving 15 bases between. The CDR3 contains 15 residues. Germline V gene data show CDR1 as MDHEN and CDR2 as SYDVKM. DNA of the CDR3: TGTGCCAGCAGTTTTCTCCAGGAGGAAAGAGAGACCCAGTACTTC. This gives the protein CASSFLQEERETQYF.

In this sample, this clone turned up a few times. The chain combines TRBV27 with TRBJ2-2; 7 positions match TRBD2. V lost 4 bases, J lost 1 base, and 9 bases stayed unmatched. This CDR3 has 17 residues. CDR1 is MNHEY and CDR2 is SMNVEV in the germline V gene (reference sequence). The DNA for the CDR3 is TGTGCCAGCAGTTCGATTATTACTAGCGAGAACACCGGGGAGCTGTTTTTT. Protein product: CASSSIITSENTGELFF.

The V gene is TRBV6-5, the J gene TRBJ2-3; D ambiguous. Germline V CDR1 and CDR2: MNHEY, SVGAGI. V shed 2 bases and J shed 6 bases, with 15 bases lying between them. The CDR3 consists of 15 residues. The CDR3 DNA reads as TGTGCCAGCAGTTACATCGCGTTCGGTTCCGATACGCAGTATTTT. Its protein product is CASSYIAFGSDTQYF.

The chain combines TRBV30 with TRBJ1-1; TRBD1 agrees at 9 bases. Germline V lookup: CDR1 GTSNPN, CDR2 SVGIG (reference sequence). The CDR3 totals 14 residues. J was trimmed by 12 bases and V by 2 bases; bases with no gene match: 13. The CDR3: CAWSRGGQGQRPFF. The CDR3 nucleotides are TGTGCCTGGAGTCGGGGGGGACAGGGACAGAGGCCTTTCTTT.

The chain couples TRBV6-5 to TRBJ2-7, with 7 positions matching TRBD2. CDR1 is MNHEY and CDR2 is SVGAGI in the germline V gene. The CDR3 runs to 13 residues. After removal of 11 bases from V and 0 bases from J, the junction contained 7 bases not matched to a gene. CDR3 loop: CAAHAGASYEQYF. CDR3 in DNA: TGTGCCGCCCACGCGGGAGCCTCCTACGAGCAGTACTTC.

This sequence joins TRBV7-2 and TRBJ2-3, with D unresolved. Germline V gene data show CDR1 as SGHTA and CDR2 as FQGNSA. This CDR3 has 12 residues. Trimming left V 5 bases short and J 3 bases short, with 6 bases between. The DNA of the CDR3 is TGTGCCAGCAGCCCCTATACAGATACGCAGTATTTT. It encodes CASSPYTDTQYF.

The chain uses TRBV2 and TRBJ2-3, with a possible D match to TRBD2 (6 bases). Germline loops: CDR1 SNHLY, CDR2 FYNNEI. The CDR3 has 13 amino acids. Deletions cut 5 bases from V and 3 bases from J, with 9 bases between. CDR3 amino acids: CASSIRGTDTQYF. The CDR3 region has the DNA TGTGCCAGCAGTATCCGGGGGACAGATACGCAGTATTTT.

V usage is TRBV28 and J usage is TRBJ2-1; 10 nucleotides match TRBD2. The CDR3 covers 12 residues. Looked up from germline, CDR1 is MDHEN and CDR2 is SYDVKM. V lost 7 bases to trimming and J lost 10 bases; unmatched junction nucleotides: 4. DNA for the CDR3: TGTGCCAGCAACCCTAGCGGGAGCGAGCAGTTCTTC. It encodes CASNPSGSEQFF.